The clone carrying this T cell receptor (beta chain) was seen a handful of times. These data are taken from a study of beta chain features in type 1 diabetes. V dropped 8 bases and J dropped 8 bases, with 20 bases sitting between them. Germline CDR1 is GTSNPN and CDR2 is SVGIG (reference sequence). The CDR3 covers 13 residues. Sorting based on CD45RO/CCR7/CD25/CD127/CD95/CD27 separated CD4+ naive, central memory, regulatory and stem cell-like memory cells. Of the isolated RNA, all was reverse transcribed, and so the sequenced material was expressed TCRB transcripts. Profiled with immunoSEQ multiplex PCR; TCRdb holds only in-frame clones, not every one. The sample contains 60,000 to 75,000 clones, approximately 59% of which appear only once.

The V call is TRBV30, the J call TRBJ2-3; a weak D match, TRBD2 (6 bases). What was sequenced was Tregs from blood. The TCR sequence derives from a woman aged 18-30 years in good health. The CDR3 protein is CARGGGVGSTQYF. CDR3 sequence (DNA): TGTGCCCGGGGAGGAGGGGTAGGTTCTACGCAGTATTTT.